What follows are 27 T cell receptor beta chains derived from one specimen sequenced in a study of early stage breast cancer tumors. This table comes from immunoSEQ multiplex PCR, and its TCRdb copy is limited to in-frame clones, with some not included. In the table there are 45,000 to 60,000 clones, around 83% of which are singletons. The sample taken for sequencing was blood. These receptors came from a person aged 45-65 years with breast cancer.

The V gene is TRBV5-1, the J gene TRBJ2-7, with a possible D match to TRBD1 (6 bases). V lost 4 bases, J lost 4 bases, and 9 bases lay in between. The CDR3 is 12 residues long. Germline values: CDR1 SGHRS, CDR2 YFSETQ. The CDR3 sequence is CASSVQGYEQYF. For the CDR3, the DNA is TGCGCCAGCAGCGTACAGGGTTACGAGCAGTACTTC.

The rearrangement links TRBV10-3 to TRBJ1-2; tentative D call: TRBD1 (5 bases). In germline, CDR1 is ENHRY, CDR2 SYGVKD. Deletions cut 4 bases from V and 8 bases from J, with 14 bases between. CDR3 size: 13 residues. CDR3 nucleotide sequence: TGTGCCATCAGTGGTGAAGGGGCTGGAGGCTACACCTTC. It codes for CAISGEGAGGYTF.

The J gene is TRBJ2-3, the V gene TRBV5-6; D may be TRBD1 (5 bases). This CDR3 has 13 amino acids. Germline V CDR1 and CDR2: SGHDT, YYEEEE. Trimming took 0 bases from V and 7 from J, leaving 9 bases between them. The CDR3 nucleotides are TGTGCCAGCAGCTTGGACAGGCCGAATACGCAGTATTTT. Encoded protein: CASSLDRPNTQYF.

The chain couples TRBV27 to TRBJ2-1; 12 positions agree with TRBD2. Looked up from germline, CDR1 is MNHEY and CDR2 is SMNVEV (reference sequence). Unmatched junction bases numbered 5, after V lost 1 base and J lost 4 bases. The CDR3 is 17 residues long. CDR3 sequence reads: CASSLLASGGVYNEQFF. The CDR3, as DNA: TGTGCCAGCAGTTTATTGGCTAGCGGGGGGGTATACAATGAGCAGTTCTTC.

This rearrangement joins TRBV7-2 to TRBJ2-7; D ambiguous. The CDR3 length is 14 residues. The V gene lost 4 bases and the J gene lost 3 bases, with 13 bases spanning the gap. Germline-derived CDR1 and CDR2 are SGHTA and FQGNSA. This chain's CDR3 is CASSSDSLLYEQYF. CDR3 in DNA: TGTGCCAGCAGCTCCGACTCCCTTCTCTACGAGCAGTACTTC.

The CDR3 sequence: CASRPPGGLKTSPLHF. The CDR3 DNA reads as TGTGCCAGCAGACCGCCGGGGGGGCTTAAAACGTCACCCCTCCACTTT. This chain links TRBV28 with TRBJ1-6, with a possible D match to TRBD1 (6 bases). This CDR3 is 16 amino acids long. Germline V gives CDR1 MDHEN, CDR2 SYDVKM. Between the trimmed V and J ends, which lost 6 bases and 10 bases, there was a span of 22 bases.

The V and J genes are TRBV30 and TRBJ2-1; D may correspond to TRBD1 or TRBD2 (6 bases each). This CDR3 has 15 residues. Germline CDR1 and CDR2: GTSNPN and SVGIG (reference sequence). The V end lost 7 bases, the J end lost 3 bases, and 19 bases lay between the germline ends. The CDR3 bases are TGTGCCTCCACCCCCCCGGGGGCCCTCTACAATGAGCAGTTCTTC. Translation: CASTPPGALYNEQFF.

The chain employs TRBV7-2 and TRBJ2-7; D is possibly TRBD1 (6 bases). Trimming cost V 0 bases and J 11 bases, with 14 bases left between them. Per the germline V gene, CDR1 is SGHTA and CDR2 is FQGNSA. The CDR3 is 13 amino acids. The CDR3 sequence: CASSLAQGAGEYF. CDR3 in DNA: TGTGCCAGCAGCTTAGCACAGGGTGCCGGGGAGTACTTC.

CDR3 coding DNA: TGTGCCAGCAGCTTTTTAAGCCTCGATCAGCCCCAGCATTTT. It encodes CASSFLSLDQPQHF. V gene TRBV7-8 combines with J gene TRBJ1-5; D call uncertain. Germline lookup yields CDR1 SGHVS and CDR2 FQNEAQ. The germline V and J ends were trimmed by 3 bases and 5 bases, with 11 bases remaining between them. The CDR3 loop spans 14 amino acids.

V usage is TRBV6-1 and J usage is TRBJ2-7; D unclear. Trimming removed 2 bases at V and 2 bases at J, with 1 base between. This CDR3 spans 11 amino acids. From germline, CDR1 is MNHNS and CDR2 SASEGT. The CDR3 bases are TGTGCCAGCAGTGAACCCTACGAGCAGTACTTC. Protein product: CASSEPYEQYF.

The rearrangement uses TRBV7-2 and TRBJ1-5; no reliable D call. The V gene lost 1 base and the J gene lost 7 bases, with 8 bases spanning the gap. Looked up from germline, CDR1 is SGHTA and CDR2 is FQGNSA. CDR3 length: 13 amino acids. In DNA form, the CDR3 reads TGTGCCAGCAGCTTAGAATGGATCCAGCCCCAGCATTTT. It translates to CASSLEWIQPQHF.

The chain links TRBV5-6 to TRBJ2-7; unclear D gene. Trimming cost V 4 bases and J 6 bases, with 14 bases left between them. The CDR3 runs to 13 residues. The germline V gene has CDR1 SGHDT and CDR2 YYEEEE. CDR3 sequence: CASSPMDHSEQYF. DNA for the CDR3: TGTGCCAGCAGCCCGATGGACCATTCCGAGCAGTACTTC.

This rearrangement joins TRBV27 to TRBJ2-1; perhaps D is TRBD1 or TRBD2 (5 bases each). The length of the CDR3 is 15 residues. The V end was cut by 5 bases, the J end by 7 bases, with 18 bases between. Germline-derived CDR1 and CDR2 are MNHEY and SMNVEV (reference sequence). In DNA form, the CDR3 reads TGTGCCAGCAGTCCCGGGACCCCAAGGGCTAATGAGCAGTTCTTC. It is translated as CASSPGTPRANEQFF.

This chain links TRBV7-9 with TRBJ1-1; 7 bases are shared with TRBD1. The CDR3 loop spans 14 amino acids. The germline V gene has CDR1 SEHNR and CDR2 FQNEAQ (reference sequence). V was pared by 5 bases and J by 5 bases, with 8 bases of the junction left unmatched. The DNA of the CDR3 is TGTGCCAGCAGCACCAGACAGGGAAGTACTGAAGCTTTCTTT. Translating gives CASSTRQGSTEAFF.

The J gene is TRBJ1-2, the V gene TRBV7-9; D gene ambiguous. V was cut by 7 bases and J by 8 bases, with 14 bases left in between. Germline loops: CDR1 SEHNR, CDR2 FQNEAQ (reference sequence). This CDR3 region has 12 residues. In DNA, the CDR3 is TGTGCCAGCACCTTGGTGGGGAAAGGCTACACCTTC. Translated: CASTLVGKGYTF.

J is TRBJ1-4 and V is TRBV2, with a possible D match to TRBD1 (6 bases). CDR3 length: 18 residues. CDR1 SNHLY and CDR2 FYNNEI come from the germline V gene. Trimming removed 3 bases from V and 3 bases from J, with 20 bases in between. In nucleotides, the CDR3 is TGTGCCAGCAGTGACCCTCCCAGGGGCTACTCTGCTAATGAAAAACTGTTTTTT. Amino acid sequence: CASSDPPRGYSANEKLFF.

This rearrangement joins TRBV6-5 to TRBJ2-1; a weak D match, TRBD1 (6 bases). Germline-derived CDR1 and CDR2 are MNHEY and SVGAGI. Trimming stripped 6 bases from V and 6 bases from J, with 18 bases between. The CDR3 has 15 residues. The CDR3 region has the DNA TGTGCCAGCAGGAACCGGGACATATCCACCAATGAGCAGTTCTTC. The encoded protein is CASRNRDISTNEQFF.

The gene calls are TRBV7-9 and TRBJ2-5; tentatively, D is TRBD1 (6 bases). V shed 6 bases and J shed 1 base, with 12 bases lying between them. CDR3 size: 14 residues. CDR1 and CDR2 (germline): SEHNR, FQNEAQ (reference sequence). DNA for the CDR3: TGTGCCAGCAGTTCGAGGGACACCCAAGAGACCCAGTACTTC. This translates into CASSSRDTQETQYF.

The V gene is TRBV5-4, the J gene TRBJ1-3; unclear D gene. The germline V gene encodes CDR1 SGHNT and CDR2 YYREEE (reference sequence). The CDR3 totals 16 residues. Trimming shortened V by 1 base and J by 0 bases, and 11 bases separated the two germline ends. DNA for the CDR3: TGTGCCAGCAGCTTGCTCTCCAGCGGCTCTGGAAACACCATATATTTT. This translates into CASSLLSSGSGNTIYF.

The chain has TRBV5-5 and TRBJ1-3, with unresolved D. The germline V gene has CDR1 SGHKS and CDR2 YYEKEE (reference sequence). The CDR3 covers 14 residues. Trimming pared 0 bases from V and 0 bases from J, leaving 4 bases between. The CDR3 DNA sequence: TGTGCCAGCAGCTTGGTAGGCTCTGGAAACACCATATATTTT. Encoded protein: CASSLVGSGNTIYF.

This chain uses TRBV6-5 with TRBJ2-2; D remains ambiguous. In germline, CDR1 is MNHEY, CDR2 SVGAGI. The length of the CDR3 is 16 residues. The ends were cut back, 4 bases at V and 7 bases at J, with 19 bases in the middle. The CDR3 sequence is CASSSGSPGRFGELFF. In DNA form, the CDR3 reads TGTGCCAGCAGTTCTGGCTCCCCAGGCAGGTTCGGGGAGCTGTTTTTT.

CDR3 amino acids: CAWSGASGETNEKLFF. CDR3 sequence (DNA): TGTGCCTGGAGTGGAGCCTCAGGGGAAACTAATGAAAAACTGTTTTTT. This chain joins TRBV30 and TRBJ1-4; tentative D call: TRBD1 (6 bases). V was trimmed by 1 base and J by 1 base, leaving 13 bases between them. This CDR3 spans 16 amino acids. Germline CDR1 reads GTSNPN; CDR2 reads SVGIG (reference sequence).

The J gene is TRBJ2-7, the V gene TRBV5-1; TRBD2 agrees at 7 bases. The CDR3 is 13 residues long. V shed 2 bases and J 3 bases; nucleotides not matched to a gene: 2. The germline CDR1 and CDR2 sequences are SGHRS and YFSETQ. CDR3 coding DNA: TGCGCCAGCAGCTTTCGGGGGGACTACGAGCAGTACTTC. This gives the protein CASSFRGDYEQYF.

The chain employs TRBV15 and TRBJ2-7; D remains unclear. This CDR3 has 12 residues. The ends were cut back, 0 bases at V and 5 bases at J, with 5 bases in the middle. CDR1 and CDR2 (germline): LNHNV, YYDKDF (reference sequence). The CDR3 loop is CATSRDWHEQYF. The CDR3 region has the DNA TGTGCCACCAGCAGAGATTGGCACGAGCAGTACTTC.

V and J are TRBV4-3 and TRBJ1-2; D gene uncertain. The germline CDR1 and CDR2 sequences are LGHNA and YSLEER. The CDR3 length is 14 residues. V shed 0 bases and J shed 7 bases, with 12 bases lying between them. DNA for the CDR3: TGCGCCAGCAGCCAAGATCTACATTCGGGTGGCTACACCTTC. Amino acids: CASSQDLHSGGYTF.

The chain carries TRBV6-5 and TRBJ2-3; no reliable D call. Germline V gene lookup returns CDR1 MNHEY and CDR2 SVGAGI. This CDR3 is built from 15 residues. Between the trimmed V and J ends, which lost 2 bases and 1 base, there was a span of 10 bases. CDR3 in amino acids: CASSYARARTDTQYF. In nucleotides, the CDR3 is TGTGCCAGCAGTTACGCACGGGCACGCACAGATACGCAGTATTTT.

The genes are TRBV2 and TRBJ2-1, with D tentatively TRBD2 (7 bases). CDR1 is SNHLY and CDR2 is FYNNEI in the germline V gene. The CDR3 spans 14 residues. Deletions cut 7 bases from V and 9 bases from J, with 19 bases between. The chain's CDR3 is CASTGGGGGIEQFF. As DNA, the CDR3 is TGTGCCAGCACGGGGGGCGGAGGGGGTATTGAGCAGTTCTTC.